This is a list of T cell receptor beta chains from one sample in a study of T-cell memory formation after mild COVID-19. MiXCR, applied by TCRdb to the 5' RACE reads, yields one record per CDR3 protein. Of about half a million distinct CDR3 sequences in the sample, around a sixth were seen once. Sequencing used PBMCs or a T cell subset sorted from them (not recorded which). These TCRs come from an adult woman who had mild COVID-19 (a few samples of this study predate the infection). Cell type and time point are not known. The CDR3 runs from the conserved cysteine through the conserved F or W. The D gene is left open where the match is weak. Not every row has a clone size; where given, it reads once, few, many or a size class.

j_gene,d_gene,v_gene,abundance,CDR3aa,CDR3nt
TRBJ2-7,TRBD2,TRBV5-6,NA,CASSTTSGLSYEQYF,TGTGCCAGCAGCACGACTAGCGGGCTCTCCTACGAGCAGTACTTC
TRBJ1-2,NA,TRBV6-6,NA,CASSYRGLEGYTF,TGTGCCAGCAGTTACCGTGGACTAGAGGGCTACACCTTC
TRBJ2-1,NA,TRBV6-2/TRBV6-3,many,CASSDPGTLSYNEQFF,TGTGCCAGCAGTGACCCCGGGACGCTCTCCTACAATGAGCAGTTCTTC
TRBJ2-3,NA,TRBV5-1,NA,CASSLGPGQTDTQYF,TGCGCCAGCAGCTTGGGCCCGGGACAAACAGATACGCAGTATTTT
TRBJ2-2,TRBD2,TRBV20-1,NA,CSARPSGTLTGELFF,TGCAGTGCTAGACCTAGCGGGACACTCACCGGGGAGCTGTTTTTT
TRBJ2-1,TRBD1,TRBV3-1,few,CASSQARLTDRNNEQFF,TGTGCCAGCAGCCAAGCCCGCCTTACGGACAGGAACAATGAGCAGTTCTTC
TRBJ2-5,NA,TRBV7-8,NA,CASSVSVEVETQYF,TGTGCCAGCAGCGTGTCCGTAGAGGTTGAGACCCAGTACTTC
TRBJ2-3,TRBD1,TRBV20-1,few,CSARAGTGTTDTQYF,TGCAGTGCTAGGGCCGGGACAGGGACGACAGATACGCAGTATTTT
TRBJ2-7,TRBD1,TRBV6-5,NA,CASSQRQGAYEQYF,TGTGCCAGCAGTCAGCGACAGGGGGCCTACGAGCAGTACTTC
TRBJ1-1,TRBD1,TRBV20-1,few,CRGDSMNTEAFF,TGCAGAGGGGACAGTATGAACACTGAAGCTTTCTTT
TRBJ1-2,NA,TRBV6-6,few,CASTSVAGGDYGYTF,NA
TRBJ2-7,NA,TRBV2,few,CASSPKRGPGYEQYF,TGTGCCAGCAGCCCCAAGAGAGGGCCGGGGTACGAGCAGTACTTC
TRBJ2-3,TRBD2,TRBV11-2,few,CASSLSASGSLSDTQYF,TGTGCCAGCAGCTTAAGTGCTAGCGGGAGTCTATCTGATACGCAGTATTTT
TRBJ2-3,NA,TRBV7-2,many,CASSLALRTDTQYF,TGTGCCAGCAGCTTAGCGCTCAGGACAGATACGCAGTATTTT
TRBJ1-4,TRBD1,TRBV12-3/TRBV12-4,NA,CASTRTGKVEKLFF,TGTGCCAGCACTCGGACAGGGAAGGTGGAAAAACTGTTTTTT
TRBJ2-1,NA,TRBV12-3/TRBV12-4,NA,CASSLGPPGNEQFF,TGTGCCAGCAGTTTGGGCCCTCCTGGAAATGAGCAGTTCTTC
TRBJ2-1,NA,TRBV7-2,many,CASSLGALLLGEQFF,TGTGCCAGCAGCTTAGGAGCGTTACTCCTGGGTGAGCAGTTCTTC
TRBJ2-7,TRBD2,TRBV12-3/TRBV12-4,few,CASSPAGAHFEQYF,TGTGCCAGCAGCCCAGCGGGGGCCCATTTCGAGCAGTACTTC
TRBJ2-3,NA,TRBV30,few,CAWSTQGISTDTQYF,TGTGCCTGGAGTACCCAGGGAATTAGCACAGATACGCAGTATTTT
TRBJ1-6,NA,TRBV20-1,NA,CSAQQGVGNSPLHF,TGCAGTGCCCAGCAGGGCGTTGGGAATTCACCCCTCCACTTT
TRBJ2-1,TRBD2,TRBV29-1,NA,CSVVGGTREGVQQFF,TGCAGCGTTGTAGGCGGGACTAGGGAGGGCGTTCAGCAGTTCTTC
TRBJ2-7,TRBD2,TRBV7-2,few,CASSHRLAGVSEQYF,TGTGCCAGCAGCCATAGACTAGCGGGAGTCAGCGAGCAGTACTTC
TRBJ2-5,TRBD2,TRBV30,few,CAWSAGTSWYF,TGTGCCTGGAGTGCAGGGACTAGCTGGTACTTC
TRBJ2-1,TRBD2,TRBV11-2,NA,CASSRLAGVVNEQFF,TGTGCCAGCAGCAGACTAGCGGGAGTCGTAAATGAGCAGTTCTTC
TRBJ2-7,TRBD2,TRBV18,NA,CASSPIAGGFEQYF,TGTGCCAGCTCACCAATAGCGGGAGGTTTCGAGCAGTACTTC
TRBJ1-1,TRBD1,TRBV18,few,CASCPGTGNTEAFF,TGTGCCAGCTGTCCCGGGACAGGGAACACTGAAGCTTTCTTT
TRBJ2-7,NA,TRBV5-1,few,CASSLHTGPAYEQYF,TGCGCCAGCAGCTTGCACACCGGACCCGCCTACGAGCAGTACTTC
TRBJ2-5,TRBD2,TRBV6-2/TRBV6-3,NA,CASRPLGTSGETQYF,TGTGCCAGCAGACCCCTCGGGACTAGCGGGGAGACCCAGTACTTC
TRBJ2-1,NA,TRBV7-2,NA,CASSISGLNNNEQFF,TGTGCCAGCAGCATTAGCGGACTAAATAACAATGAGCAGTTCTTC
TRBJ2-2,TRBD2,TRBV27,few,CASSPSPGLANTGELFF,TGTGCCAGCAGCCCCAGTCCGGGACTAGCAAACACCGGGGAGCTGTTTTTT
TRBJ2-5,TRBD1,TRBV12-3/TRBV12-4,few,CASSLAGGTGAQETQYF,TGTGCCAGCAGTTTAGCCGGCGGGACAGGGGCACAAGAGACCCAGTACTTC
TRBJ2-1,TRBD2,TRBV29-1,many,CSVSRGSDYNEQFF,TGCAGCGTCTCGCGGGGGAGCGATTACAATGAGCAGTTCTTC
TRBJ1-1,NA,TRBV20-1,NA,CSARDSLNTEAFF,TGCAGTGCTAGGGACAGCCTGAACACTGAAGCTTTCTTT
TRBJ2-6,NA,TRBV10-3,NA,CAISELQGGGANVLTF,TGTGCCATCAGTGAATTACAGGGCGGCGGGGCCAACGTCCTGACTTTC
TRBJ2-1,TRBD2,TRBV9,many,CASSQNSGNEQFF,TGTGCCAGCAGCCAAAATAGCGGGAATGAGCAGTTCTTC
TRBJ2-7,TRBD2,TRBV5-1,few,CASSLVAGVDDEQYF,TGCGCCAGCAGCTTAGTAGCGGGAGTGGATGACGAGCAGTACTTC
TRBJ2-7,NA,TRBV6-1,NA,CASRSTVYHEQYF,TGTGCCAGCAGGTCGACAGTCTACCACGAGCAGTACTTC
TRBJ1-2,NA,TRBV7-8,few,CASSSPTKAHGYTF,TGTGCCAGCAGCTCCCCAACCAAAGCCCATGGCTACACCTTC
TRBJ1-1,NA,TRBV4-1,NA,CASSQALETSTEAFF,TGCGCCAGCAGCCAAGCCCTTGAGACTTCCACTGAAGCTTTCTTT
TRBJ2-1,TRBD2,TRBV2,few,CASSWRPGLAAYNEQFF,TGTGCCAGCAGTTGGAGACCCGGACTAGCGGCTTACAATGAGCAGTTCTTC
TRBJ2-1,TRBD2,TRBV7-6,NA,CASSLGPPGLAPGGQFF,TGTGCCAGCAGCTTAGGGCCTCCGGGACTAGCGCCGGGGGGGCAGTTCTTC
TRBJ2-2,NA,TRBV3-1,NA,CASSQETLTNTGELFF,TGTGCCAGCAGCCAAGAAACACTCACGAACACCGGGGAGCTGTTTTTT
TRBJ2-2,TRBD2,TRBV10-3,few,CAILRGDANTGELFF,TGTGCCATCTTACGGGGGGATGCGAACACCGGGGAGCTGTTTTTT
TRBJ2-5,NA,TRBV6-1,NA,CASSEVDRETQYF,TGTGCCAGCAGTGAAGTAGATAGGGAGACCCAGTACTTC
TRBJ2-7,TRBD2,TRBV30,NA,CAGALTSGYEQYF,TGTGCCGGTGCCCTGACTAGCGGTTACGAGCAGTACTTC
TRBJ2-1,NA,TRBV6-5,few,CASSYPNPSYNEQFF,TGTGCCAGCAGTTACCCTAATCCGTCCTACAATGAGCAGTTCTTC
TRBJ2-4,TRBD2,TRBV12-3/TRBV12-4,few,CASTLARGGSSLVKNIQYF,TGTGCCAGCACCTTGGCAAGGGGCGGGAGCTCTCTTGTCAAAAACATTCAGTACTTC
TRBJ1-1,TRBD1,TRBV9,NA,CASSNGPGTGGRYFTMNTEAFF,TGTGCCAGCAGCAATGGGCCTGGGACAGGGGGTCGATACTTCACAATGAACACTGAAGCTTTCTTT
TRBJ1-1,NA,TRBV12-3/TRBV12-4,NA,CASSFRNRANTEAFF,TGTGCCAGCAGTTTTCGTAACAGGGCGAACACTGAAGCTTTCTTT
TRBJ1-4,NA,TRBV12-3/TRBV12-4,NA,CASSSINEKLFF,TGTGCCAGCAGTTCCATTAATGAAAAACTGTTTTTT
TRBJ1-5,NA,TRBV6-1,NA,CASSGGGGFTQPQHF,TGTGCCAGCAGTGGTGGCGGAGGGTTTACACAGCCCCAGCATTTT